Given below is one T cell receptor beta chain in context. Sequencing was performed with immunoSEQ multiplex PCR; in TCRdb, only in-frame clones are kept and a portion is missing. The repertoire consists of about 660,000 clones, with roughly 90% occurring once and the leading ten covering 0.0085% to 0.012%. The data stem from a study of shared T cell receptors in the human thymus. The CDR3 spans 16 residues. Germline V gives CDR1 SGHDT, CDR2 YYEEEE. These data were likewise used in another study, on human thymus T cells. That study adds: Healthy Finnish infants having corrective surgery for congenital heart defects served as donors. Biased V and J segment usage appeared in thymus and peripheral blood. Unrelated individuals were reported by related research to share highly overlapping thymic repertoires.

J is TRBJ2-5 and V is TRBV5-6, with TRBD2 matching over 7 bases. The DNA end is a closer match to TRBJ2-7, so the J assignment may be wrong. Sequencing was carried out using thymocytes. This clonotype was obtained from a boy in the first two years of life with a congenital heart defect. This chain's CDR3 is CASSRTLAKSSYEQYF. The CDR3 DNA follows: TGTGCCAGCAGCCGGACACTAGCGAAGAGCTCCTACGAGCAGTACTTC.